This TCR beta chain was obtained from a study of graft-versus-host responses after intestinal transplantation. Overall study: Transplantation in recipients was multivisceral, liver-intestinal, or isolated intestinal. Induction with anti-thymocyte globulin, then tacrolimus and steroids for about 3 years, was given to all recipients. Study observations and caveats: GvH clones turned up in recipient marrow; some had shown up first in ileum or blood. Graft-donor T cell macrochimerism coincided with high graft-versus-host to host-versus-graft clonal ratios in allografts.

As for this clone: No antigen is known for it.

Some clones are missing from TCRdb's copy, which holds only in-frame ones; the method was immunoSEQ multiplex PCR. The sample shows fewer than 75,000 clones, around 90% of them seen only once. This receptor was identified in a human patient who received an intestinal transplant, so some T cells may come from the graft donor. Sample: PBMCs, taken 26 days after transplant.

The CDR3 sequence is CASRPWAGSNQPQHF. The CDR3 DNA sequence: TGTGCCAGCAGGCCCTGGGCCGGTAGCAATCAGCCCCAGCATTTT. The chain links TRBV7-8 to TRBJ1-5; D unclear. This CDR3 comprises 15 residues. V was shortened by 6 bases and J by 0 bases, with 12 bases between the two germline ends. Germline assignment: CDR1 SGHVS and CDR2 FQNEAQ.